Listed below are T cell receptor beta chains from one sample, sequenced in a study of shared clonotypes between healthy human individuals. Clones were sequenced by immunoSEQ multiplex PCR, and TCRdb holds only the in-frame ones, with some missing. Seen here are more than 2 million clones, around 95% observed once, and the top ten hold roughly 1.7%. The source material was naive CD8+ T cells from PBMCs. These receptors were collected from a man aged 18 to 30 in good health. Some clones in this sample may be carry-over from other donors' samples. The CDR3 runs from the conserved cysteine through the conserved F or W. Fields, in order: clone size, D gene, V gene, J gene, CDR3 DNA, CDR3 protein. The D gene is left open where the match is weak. Size tells how often a clone was seen (once, few, many) or the class of an expanded clone, and some rows leave it out.

>once|-|TRBV28|TRBJ2-7
TGTGCCAGCAGTTCCAGGGTAACGATCCTCCACGAGCAGTACTTC
CASSSRVTILHEQYF
>-|TRBD2|TRBV9|TRBJ2-1
TGTGCCAGCAGCGTAAGACTAGCGGGCCCTGTCGATGAGCAGTTCTTC
CASSVRLAGPVDEQFF
>-|TRBD2|TRBV25-1|TRBJ2-7
TGTGCCAGCGGTAGACATTTAGCGGGGGAGCAGTACTTC
CASGRHLAGEQYF
>-|-|TRBV28|TRBJ2-6
TGTGCCAGCAGTTTGGGACACCAAACCTTGGTCGGGGCCAACGTCCTGACTTTC
CASSLGHQTLVGANVLTF
>-|-|TRBV5-1|TRBJ1-1
TGCGCCAGCAGCTTGATGGGTCGTGGATCCAAGAACACTGAAGCTTTCTTT
CASSLMGRGSKNTEAFF
>-|-|TRBV6-1|TRBJ2-1
TGTGCCAGCAGGACGGGCGGTAATGAGCAGTTCTTC
CASRTGGNEQFF
>-|TRBD1|TRBV4-1|TRBJ1-4
TGCGCCAGCAGCCAAGAGCGGGACAGAAGAAATGAAAAACTGTTTTTT
CASSQERDRRNEKLFF
>once|-|TRBV18|TRBJ1-5
TGTGCCAGCTCACCCCCCGGAGCATGGAATCAGCCCCAGCATTTT
CASSPPGAWNQPQHF
>-|-|TRBV5-5|TRBJ2-7
TGTGCCAGCAGCTTCGTCGACCCCTACGAGCAGTACTTC
CASSFVDPYEQYF
>-|-|TRBV28|TRBJ2-7
TGTGCCAGCAGTTTATCCCAGAGGAGGATCTACGAGCAGTACTTC
CASSLSQRRIYEQYF
>-|TRBD2|TRBV5-1|TRBJ2-7
TGCGCCAGCAGCTTGGCCGGGCGGCTAGCGGGAGCCTACGAGCAGTACTTC
CASSLAGRLAGAYEQYF
>-|-|TRBV14|TRBJ2-5
TGTGCCAGCAGAAAGTCGGGAGACCAAGAGACCCAGTACTTC
CASRKSGDQETQYF
>-|-|TRBV5-1|TRBJ2-7
TGCGCCAGCAGCTTGCCTACGGCAGGGACCGCCTCCTACGAGCAGTACTTC
CASSLPTAGTASYEQYF
>-|TRBD2|TRBV6-6|TRBJ2-1
TGTGCCAGCACAACGGGAGGGCCTCGAGATGAGCAGTTCTTC
CASTTGGPRDEQFF
>-|-|TRBV4-3|TRBJ2-7
TGCGCCAGCAGCCAAGGAATATCCAGGGAAGACTACGAGCAGTACTTC
CASSQGISREDYEQYF
>-|-|TRBV28|TRBJ2-1
TGTGCCAGCAGTCGGCGGGACTCTTCGTCCAATGAGCAGTTCTTC
CASSRRDSSSNEQFF
>-|-|TRBV9|TRBJ2-7
TGTGCCAGCAGCGCAGGCGCGGGCAGCTCCTACGAGCAGTACTTC
CASSAGAGSSYEQYF
>-|TRBD2|TRBV5-4|TRBJ2-7
TGTGCCAGCAGCGCAAGACTAGCGGGGGTGGAGCAGTACTTC
CASSARLAGVEQYF
>-|-|TRBV5-4|TRBJ2-7
TGTGCCAGCAGCTTGGACAGGAGTTCGCACGAGCAGTACTTC
CASSLDRSSHEQYF
>-|-|TRBV4-1|TRBJ1-2
TGCGCCAGCAGCCAGACCCCCGGGGGCTACTATGGCTACACCTTC
CASSQTPGGYYGYTF
>-|-|TRBV6-6|TRBJ2-1
TGTGCCAGCAGTTACGTTTTAGTGGTCGATGAGCAGTTCTTC
CASSYVLVVDEQFF
>-|-|TRBV6-1|TRBJ1-1
TGTGCCAGCAGTGAAAGGGGCAGATTGAACACTGAAGCTTTCTTT
CASSERGRLNTEAFF
>once|TRBD2|TRBV9|TRBJ2-1
TGTGCCAGCAGCGTTGGACTAGCGGGAGGGCCTCTTAATGAGCAGTTCTTC
CASSVGLAGGPLNEQFF
>-|-|TRBV28|TRBJ1-5
TGTGCCAGCAGTCTCACAAGTGGGGGGGATAGCAATCAGCCCCAGCATTTT
CASSLTSGGDSNQPQHF
>-|TRBD2|TRBV9|TRBJ2-7
TGTGCCAGCAGCGGGGGGAGCGCGACTAGCGGGAGTTCGTCCTACGAGCAGTACTTC
CASSGGSATSGSSSYEQYF
>-|TRBD1|TRBV4-1|TRBJ1-2
TGCGCCAGCAGCCCCGTCGGGACAGGGGACTATGGCTACACCTTC
CASSPVGTGDYGYTF
>-|-|TRBV4-3|TRBJ2-7
TGCGCCAGCAGCCAGGGGGACTCCTACGAGCAGTACTTC
CASSQGDSYEQYF
>-|-|TRBV27|TRBJ2-2
TGTGCCAGCAGTTCATGGACAGCAGCCACCGGGGAGCTGTTTTTT
CASSSWTAATGELFF
>-|TRBD2|TRBV6-4|TRBJ2-7
TGTGCCAGCATCGGGACTAGCGGGAGAACGACGAGGGAGCAGTACTTC
CASIGTSGRTTREQYF
>-|TRBD1|TRBV18|TRBJ1-2
TGTGCCAGCTCACCACCGGTCGGGACAGGCGACTATGGCTACACCTTC
CASSPPVGTGDYGYTF
>-|-|TRBV9|TRBJ2-7
TGTGCCAGCAGCGTAGCCTGGGGGAAGGCCTACGAGCAGTACTTC
CASSVAWGKAYEQYF
>-|TRBD1|TRBV6-1|TRBJ2-5
TGTGCCAGCAGTCTCTGGACAGGGGGTCAAGAGACCCAGTACTTC
CASSLWTGGQETQYF
>-|TRBD2|TRBV27|TRBJ2-7
TGTGCCAGCAGTTGGGCTAGCGGGAGCTTATTGGAGCAGTACTTC
CASSWASGSLLEQYF
>-|TRBD2|TRBV5-1|TRBJ2-1
TGCGCCAGCAGCTTGGCGTCTAGGACTAGCGGGTACAATGAGCAGTTCTTC
CASSLASRTSGYNEQFF
>-|-|TRBV29-1|TRBJ2-7
TGCAGCGTTGTAGGGGGATGGGCTTACGAGCAGTACTTC
CSVVGGWAYEQYF
>once|-|TRBV5-6|TRBJ2-1
TGTGCCAGCAGCTTGGGGTGGGACAATGAGCAGTTCTTC
CASSLGWDNEQFF
>-|-|TRBV27|TRBJ2-1
TGTGCCAGCAGGGAGACTAGCTACAATGAGCAGTTCTTC
CASRETSYNEQFF
>-|-|TRBV27|TRBJ2-6
TGTGCCAGCGGTCCTGGGGCTTCTGGGGCCAACGTCCTGACTTTC
CASGPGASGANVLTF
>once|-|TRBV27|TRBJ2-1
TGTGCCAGCAAAGGGGGGTACAATGAGCAGTTCTTC
CASKGGYNEQFF
>-|TRBD1|TRBV7-2|TRBJ2-7
TGTGCCAGCAGCTTATGGGAGGACAGGGACTCCTACGAGCAGTACTTC
CASSLWEDRDSYEQYF
>-|-|TRBV9|TRBJ1-1
TGTGCCAGCAGCGGTAGGGCGGAGAGGGGTAAGGGCACTGAAGCTTTCTTT
CASSGRAERGKGTEAFF
>-|-|TRBV4-2|TRBJ2-2
TGTGCCAGCAGCCAAGGCCCCGGGGAGCTGTTTTTT
CASSQGPGELFF
>-|TRBD1|TRBV4-1|TRBJ2-6
TGCGCCAGCAGCCAGAGGTTCGGACAGGGCCTCGGGGCCAACGTCCTGACTTTC
CASSQRFGQGLGANVLTF
>-|-|TRBV6-6|TRBJ2-1
TGTGCCAGCAAGGTGGGGAACAATGAGCAGTTCTTC
CASKVGNNEQFF
>-|TRBD1|TRBV5-6|TRBJ2-3
TGTGCCAGCAGCCAAGACAGGGGGAGGGATACGCAGTATTTT
CASSQDRGRDTQYF
>-|-|TRBV5-6|TRBJ2-7
TGTGCCAGCAGCTACGACAGGAATCCCTACGAGCAGTACTTC
CASSYDRNPYEQYF
>-|-|TRBV9|TRBJ2-3
TGTGCCAGCAGCGTACGGAGGGCCCCCACAGATACGCAGTATTTT
CASSVRRAPTDTQYF
>-|-|TRBV28|TRBJ2-7
TGTGCCAGCAGCCGGGACGGCTACGAGCAGTACTTC
CASSRDGYEQYF
>-|TRBD1|TRBV6-5|TRBJ1-5
TGTGCCAGCAGTCTACAGGGGTTAAGCAATCAGCCCCAGCATTTT
CASSLQGLSNQPQHF
>-|-|TRBV28|TRBJ2-5
TGTGCCAGCAGTTTTTCGCCCGGGAGCGCTGAGACCCAGTACTTC
CASSFSPGSAETQYF
>-|TRBD1|TRBV6-1|TRBJ2-2
TGTGCCAGCAGTGAGACAGGGGGCGCCGGGGAGCTGTTTTTT
CASSETGGAGELFF